The clone carrying this T cell receptor beta chain was picked up a small number of times. The V end lost 3 bases, the J end lost 5 bases, and 13 bases lay between the germline ends. The CDR3 covers 13 residues. The germline CDR1 and CDR2 sequences are DFQATT and SNEGSKA (reference sequence). TCRdb called the RT-PCR reads again in MiXCR, with one record for every CDR3 protein. The table lists more than 600,000 distinct CDR3 sequences, 14% of them singletons. This chain links TRBV20-1 with TRBJ2-5; TRBD2 might be the D (6 bases). The clonotype was recovered from a female donor in good health, serving as a healthy control. The sample comprised memory CD4+ T cells from blood. The CDR3 protein is CSAREGGVETQYF. The DNA for the CDR3 is TGCAGTGCTAGGGAAGGCGGGGTGGAGACCCAGTACTTC.